This TCR beta chain was sequenced for a study of blood T cell repertoires in COVID-19. Study background: T cells, B-cell-depleted T cells, or PBMCs provided the cDNA or gDNA that served as material.

Deletions cut 4 bases from V and 3 bases from J, with 9 bases between. The V gene's germline CDR1 is SNHLY and CDR2 FYNNEI. The CDR3 loop spans 14 amino acids. This table comes from immunoSEQ multiplex PCR, and its TCRdb copy is limited to in-frame clones, with some not included. The sample lists about 200,000 clones; 85% were seen once. Seattle cases were enrolled at active infection and followed longitudinally. The specimen sequenced was peripheral blood. The chain carries TRBV2 and TRBJ1-4; D call uncertain. The clonotype was recovered from a woman aged 65 to 85 with COVID-19, enrolled during active disease. CDR3 in amino acids: CASSVLQANEKLFF. The CDR3 DNA reads as TGTGCCAGCAGTGTACTCCAGGCTAATGAAAAACTGTTTTTT.